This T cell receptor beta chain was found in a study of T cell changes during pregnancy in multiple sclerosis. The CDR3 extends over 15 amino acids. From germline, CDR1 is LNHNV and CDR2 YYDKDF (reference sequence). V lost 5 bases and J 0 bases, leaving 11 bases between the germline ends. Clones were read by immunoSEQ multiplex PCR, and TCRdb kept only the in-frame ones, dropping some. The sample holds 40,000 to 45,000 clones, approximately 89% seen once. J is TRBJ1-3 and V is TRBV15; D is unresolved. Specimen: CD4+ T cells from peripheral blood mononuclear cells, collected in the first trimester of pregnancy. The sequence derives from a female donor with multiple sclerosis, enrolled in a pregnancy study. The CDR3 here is CATSRWASSGNTIYF. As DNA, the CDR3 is TGTGCCACCAGCCGATGGGCCAGCTCTGGAAACACCATATATTTT.